A selection of T cell receptor beta chains follows, all from one sample in a study of shared clonotypes between healthy human individuals. This table comes from immunoSEQ multiplex PCR, and its TCRdb copy is limited to in-frame clones, with some not included. The data show millions of clones, about 92% seen once. Sequencing was carried out using naive CD4+ T cells sorted from blood. The receptors stem from a man younger than 35 in good health. Each CDR3 is given with its conserved first and last residue. The D gene is left open where the match is weak. Rows give clone size only sometimes, using once, few, many, or a class for an expanded clone.

TRBD2,few,TRBJ2-7,TRBV6-1,TGTGCCAGCAGTGAAGTGGCGGGGGATGCCGAGCAGTACTTC,CASSEVAGDAEQYF
TRBD2,.,TRBJ2-5,TRBV7-2,TGTGCCAGCAGCTTACAGCTAGCGGGGCGAGAGACCCAGTACTTC,CASSLQLAGRETQYF
.,.,TRBJ2-1,TRBV15,TGTGCCACCAGCAGACAGGACTTCTACAATGAGCAGTTCTTC,CATSRQDFYNEQFF
TRBD2,.,TRBJ2-7,TRBV6-5,TGTGCCAGTACAGGACTAGCGGGGATCGGGGAGCAGTACTTC,CASTGLAGIGEQYF
TRBD1,.,TRBJ2-2,TRBV27,TGTGCCAGCAGTTTACCCGACAGGGGCCGAGGCACCGGGGAGCTGTTTTTT,CASSLPDRGRGTGELFF
.,.,TRBJ2-7,TRBV5-5,TGTGCCAGCAGCTTGGAGGCAGGGGGGAACTACGAGCAGTACTTC,CASSLEAGGNYEQYF
.,.,TRBJ2-7,TRBV7-9,TGTGCCAGCAGCTTAGATCTTACTACAGCGGTGGAGCAGTACTTC,CASSLDLTTAVEQYF
TRBD2,.,TRBJ2-7,TRBV11-3,TGTGCCGCGGGTGAAGGACTAGCTGTCAACGAGCAGTACTTC,CAAGEGLAVNEQYF
.,.,TRBJ2-1,TRBV6-1,TGTGCCAGCAAGGCGTCAGGAACAGGTCATGAGCAGTTCTTC,CASKASGTGHEQFF
.,once,TRBJ2-2,TRBV7-3,TGTGCCAGCAGCCTACCCCGGGGTCGAGACACCGGGGAGCTGTTTTTT,CASSLPRGRDTGELFF
.,.,TRBJ2-7,TRBV5-1,TGCGCCAGCAGCTCCTCCCCGGACAGCGGTTGGCAGTACTTC,CASSSSPDSGWQYF
TRBD1,.,TRBJ2-5,TRBV5-1,TGCGCCAGCAGCTTAACAGGGGGCGAAGAGACCCAGTACTTC,CASSLTGGEETQYF
.,.,TRBJ2-4,TRBV7-2,TGTGCCAGCAGGGCTCCTAGTGAGGACATTCAGTACTTC,CASRAPSEDIQYF
.,few,TRBJ1-2,TRBV6-1,TGTGCCAGCAGTGAAGTGGCATATGGCTACACCTTC,CASSEVAYGYTF
TRBD2,.,TRBJ2-7,TRBV6-6,TGTGCCAGCAGTTACTCTGGGGAGGGGTCCTACGAGCAGTACTTC,CASSYSGEGSYEQYF
.,.,TRBJ2-7,TRBV20-1,TGCAGTGCTAGCGGCCGCCCCGGGCAGTACTTC,CSASGRPGQYF
.,.,TRBJ1-5,TRBV19,TGTGCCAGTAAGGAGGGGAACGGAAATCAGCCCCAGCATTTT,CASKEGNGNQPQHF
.,once,TRBJ2-5,TRBV2,TGTGCCAGCAGCCCGGGTTACCAAGAGACCCAGTACTTC,CASSPGYQETQYF
.,.,TRBJ1-1,TRBV5-1,TGCGCCAGCAGCTTGGGGGACACCCAGCCTGTAAACACTGAAGCTTTCTTT,CASSLGDTQPVNTEAFF
TRBD1,.,TRBJ1-6,TRBV5-1,TGCGCCAGCAGCTTACAGGGGTTAGGCTTATGGGATTCACCCCTCCACTTT,CASSLQGLGLWDSPLHF
TRBD2,.,TRBJ2-3,TRBV28,TGTGCCAGGACGGACAGGCGGGAGGGGACAGATACGCAGTATTTT,CARTDRREGTDTQYF
TRBD1,.,TRBJ1-1,TRBV18,TGTGCCAGCTCGCCTTTCCCCTGGCAGGGGGGAACCAAGAGCACTGAAGCTTTCTTT,CASSPFPWQGGTKSTEAFF
.,.,TRBJ1-1,TRBV5-6,TGTGCCAGCTTACCTGGGGGATGGAGTACTGAAGCTTTCTTT,CASLPGGWSTEAFF
.,.,TRBJ2-6,TRBV9,TGTGCCAGCAGCGTCAGGTCCTCTGGGGCCAACGTCCTGACTTTC,CASSVRSSGANVLTF
TRBD1,once,TRBJ1-1,TRBV7-9,TGTGCCAGCCCAGGGGGCAACACTGAAGCTTTCTTT,CASPGGNTEAFF
.,.,TRBJ2-3,TRBV7-6,TGTGCCAGCAGCTCCCAACTAAAGGGGTCAGATACGCAGTATTTT,CASSSQLKGSDTQYF
.,.,TRBJ2-7,TRBV29-1,TGCAGCGTTGTCTCAGGGGCAGGCTGGAGCTTC,CSVVSGAGWSF
.,.,TRBJ1-2,TRBV14,TGTGCCAGCAGCCCCAGACTCGGGGCATTCTATGGCTACACCTTC,CASSPRLGAFYGYTF
TRBD2,.,TRBJ2-1,TRBV11-3,TGTGCCAGCAGCTTAGTCGGGACTAGCGGGGGGACCCGGGGCACTGAGCAGTTCTTC,CASSLVGTSGGTRGTEQFF
.,.,TRBJ2-6,TRBV30,TGTGCCTTAGCCCCACAGTACCCTGGGGCCAACGTCCTGACTTTC,CALAPQYPGANVLTF
TRBD1,.,TRBJ1-2,TRBV18,TGTGCCAGCTCGTCCGGGACAGGGGACTATGGCTACACCTTC,CASSSGTGDYGYTF
.,.,TRBJ1-3,TRBV18,TGTGCCAGCTCACCACAAGGCTCTGGAAACACCATATATTTT,CASSPQGSGNTIYF
.,.,TRBJ2-5,TRBV5-1,TGCGCCAGCAGCTTTGGGCTACGAGGAGAGACCCAGTACTTC,CASSFGLRGETQYF
TRBD1,.,TRBJ1-4,TRBV4-1,TGCGCCAGCAGCCAAGGACAGGGATTCAATGAAAAACTGTTTTTT,CASSQGQGFNEKLFF
.,once,TRBJ1-2,TRBV19,TGTGCCAGCAGGCAGGGGTCCGGAGACTATGGCTACACCTTC,CASRQGSGDYGYTF
.,.,TRBJ2-3,TRBV30,TGTGCCTGGAGTGACCCAACAGGCGTCACAGATACGCAGTATTTT,CAWSDPTGVTDTQYF
.,.,TRBJ2-2,TRBV28,TGTGCCAGCAGTCCTAGCACCGGGGAGCTGTTTTTT,CASSPSTGELFF
.,.,TRBJ2-3,TRBV30,TGTGCCTGGAGGGGTCCAGCTCCTACAGATACGCAGTATTTT,CAWRGPAPTDTQYF
.,once,TRBJ2-7,TRBV28,TGTGCCAGCAGTTTAGTGAGGGGGAACGGCGAGCAGTACTTC,CASSLVRGNGEQYF